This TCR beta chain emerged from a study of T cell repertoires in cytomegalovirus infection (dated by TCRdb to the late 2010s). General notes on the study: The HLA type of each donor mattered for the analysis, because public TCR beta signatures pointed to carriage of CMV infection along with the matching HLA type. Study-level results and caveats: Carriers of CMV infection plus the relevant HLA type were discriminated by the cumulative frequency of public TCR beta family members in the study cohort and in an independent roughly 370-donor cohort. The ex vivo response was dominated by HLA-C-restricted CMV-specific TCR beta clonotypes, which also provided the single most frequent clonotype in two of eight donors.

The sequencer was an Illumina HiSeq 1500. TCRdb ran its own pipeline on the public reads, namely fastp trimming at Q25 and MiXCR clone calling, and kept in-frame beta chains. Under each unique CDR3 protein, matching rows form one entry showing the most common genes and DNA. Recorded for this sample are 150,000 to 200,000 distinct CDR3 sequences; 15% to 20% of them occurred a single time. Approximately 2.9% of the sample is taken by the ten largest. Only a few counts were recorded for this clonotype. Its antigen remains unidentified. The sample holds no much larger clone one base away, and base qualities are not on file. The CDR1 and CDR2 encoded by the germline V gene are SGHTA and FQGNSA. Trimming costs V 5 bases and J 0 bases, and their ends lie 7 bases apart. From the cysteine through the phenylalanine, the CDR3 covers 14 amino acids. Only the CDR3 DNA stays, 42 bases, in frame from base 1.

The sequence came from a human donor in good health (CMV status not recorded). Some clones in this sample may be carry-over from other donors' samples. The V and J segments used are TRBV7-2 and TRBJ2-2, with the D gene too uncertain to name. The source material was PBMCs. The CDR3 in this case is CASSTQTNTGELFF. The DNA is TGTGCCAGCAGCACTCAAACGAACACCGGGGAGCTGTTTTTT.